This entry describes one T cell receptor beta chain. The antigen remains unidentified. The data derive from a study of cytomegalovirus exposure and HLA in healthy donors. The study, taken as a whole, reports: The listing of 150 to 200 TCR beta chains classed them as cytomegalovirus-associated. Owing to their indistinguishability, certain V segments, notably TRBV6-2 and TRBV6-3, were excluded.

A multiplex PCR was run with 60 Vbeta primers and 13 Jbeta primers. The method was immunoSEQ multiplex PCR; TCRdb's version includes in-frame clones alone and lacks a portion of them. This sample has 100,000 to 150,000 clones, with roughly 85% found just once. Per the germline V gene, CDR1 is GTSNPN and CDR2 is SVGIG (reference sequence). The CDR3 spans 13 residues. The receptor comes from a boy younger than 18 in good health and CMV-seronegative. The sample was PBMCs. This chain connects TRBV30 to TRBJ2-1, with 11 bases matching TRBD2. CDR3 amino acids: CAYLAGGGNEQFF. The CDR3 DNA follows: TGTGCATACCTAGCGGGGGGTGGTAATGAGCAGTTCTTC.